This TCR beta chain was retrieved from a study of T cells in Graves' hyperthyroidism and ophthalmopathy. Criteria for exclusion of patients were uncontrolled infection, other autoimmune disease, pregnancy or lactation. The PBMCs were taken from around 9 ml of fresh peripheral blood. About this clonotype: Antigen: not known.

CDR3 size: 11 residues. The ends were cut back, 7 bases at V and 6 bases at J, with 7 bases in the middle. General study results and limits: It was a median approximately 6.9 months before onset that the model predicted ophthalmopathy. Among thyroid clonotypes expanded above 0.001, most also appeared in blood.

What was amplified from RNA transcripts were TCR beta CDR3 regions. HTBI primers were used for first-round RT-PCR of the TCR CDR3. Each CDR3 protein is one row after TCRdb ran MiXCR on the multiplex PCR reads. This sample has 490,000 or so distinct CDR3 sequences, with about 16% found just once. This TCR came from a woman under 40 with Graves' ophthalmopathy. J is TRBJ2-1 and V is TRBV12-3 or TRBV12-4, with a tentative D call TRBD1 (5 bases). Sequencing was done on a sample of blood. CDR3 DNA: TGTGCCAGCATCCAGGGCAATGAGCAGTTCTTC. The encoded protein is CASIQGNEQFF.